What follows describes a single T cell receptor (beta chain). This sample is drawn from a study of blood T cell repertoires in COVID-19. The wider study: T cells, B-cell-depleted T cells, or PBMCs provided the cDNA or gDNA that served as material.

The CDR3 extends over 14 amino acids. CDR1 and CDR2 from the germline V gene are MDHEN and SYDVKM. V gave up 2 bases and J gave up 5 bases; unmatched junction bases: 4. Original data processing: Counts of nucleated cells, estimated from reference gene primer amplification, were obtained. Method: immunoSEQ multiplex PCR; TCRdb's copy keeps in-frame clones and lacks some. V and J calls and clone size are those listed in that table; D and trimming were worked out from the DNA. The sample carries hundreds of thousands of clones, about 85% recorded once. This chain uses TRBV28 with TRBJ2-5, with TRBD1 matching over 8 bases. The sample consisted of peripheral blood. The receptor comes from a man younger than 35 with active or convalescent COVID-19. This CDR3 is CASSLGTGEETQYF. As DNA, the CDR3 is TGTGCCAGCAGTTTAGGGACAGGCGAGGAGACCCAGTACTTC.